What follows describes a single T cell receptor beta chain. Recovered status applied to Cohort 3 donors who had two consecutive negative PCRs. It also applied to those with clearance or with symptom resolution. Clones were read by immunoSEQ multiplex PCR, and TCRdb kept only the in-frame ones, dropping some. Of hundreds of thousands of clones detected, over 75% appear once; the ten largest clones hold about 9.5%. The data derive from a study of blood T cell repertoires in COVID-19. Study overall: Samples came from the United States, Italy and Spain, spanning acute and convalescent COVID-19.

This CDR3 is 16 amino acids long. The V and J ends lost 1 base and 1 base, in that order; junction bases with no gene match: 4. Germline V gene data show CDR1 as SGHRS and CDR2 as YFSETQ. V usage is TRBV5-1 and J usage is TRBJ2-3, with 9 bases aligning to TRBD2. The clonotype comes from a woman aged 40 to 49 who had recovered from COVID-19. Sequenced material: PBMCs or T cells enriched from blood (not recorded which). CDR3 amino acids: CASSLISGGRTDTQYF. CDR3 in DNA: TGCGCCAGCAGCTTGATTAGCGGGGGACGCACAGATACGCAGTATTTT.